One sample yielded the 13 T cell receptor beta chains listed below, sequenced in a study of blood T cell repertoires in COVID-19. TCRdb's copy holds only in-frame clones and misses some; the assay was immunoSEQ multiplex PCR. The sample contains 310,000 or so clones, roughly 92% of which appear only once. Sample: peripheral blood. All receptors come from a woman aged 25 to 39 with COVID-19, enrolled during active disease.

The chain employs TRBV27 and TRBJ2-2; TRBD2 aligns across 13 bases. CDR1 MNHEY and CDR2 SMNVEV come from the germline V gene (reference sequence). The junction had 7 bases not matched to a gene; V was cut back by 1 base and J by 5 bases. The CDR3 covers 18 residues. CDR3 in DNA: TGTGCCAGCAGTTTATGGACTAGCGGGAGAGGAGAGACCGGGGAGCTGTTTTTT. Translating gives CASSLWTSGRGETGELFF.

The V gene is TRBV4-1, the J gene TRBJ2-5, with 9 bases that match TRBD1. The V segment lost 4 bases and the J segment 3 bases; nucleotides outside the gene matches: 9. Germline CDR1 reads MGHRA; CDR2 reads YSYEKL. The CDR3 length is 16 residues. Here the CDR3 DNA reads TGCGCCAGCAGCCCCGGACAGGGGAGGGGAGAAGAGACCCAGTACTTC. Protein: CASSPGQGRGEETQYF.

The rearrangement uses TRBV2 and TRBJ2-1; the match to TRBD2 covers 11 bases. The trim removed 10 bases at V and 5 bases at J, leaving 7 bases unmatched. Germline values: CDR1 SNHLY, CDR2 FYNNEI. This CDR3 has 14 residues. The CDR3 sequence: CAILAGGPDNEQFF. The CDR3 DNA sequence: TGTGCCATTTTAGCGGGAGGGCCAGACAATGAGCAGTTCTTC.

The chain uses TRBV18 and TRBJ1-6; a possible D gene is TRBD1 (6 bases). The V end was cut by 6 bases, the J end by 0 bases, with 9 bases between. The germline gives CDR1 KGHSH, CDR2 LQKENI. The CDR3 loop spans 15 amino acids. The DNA for the CDR3 is TGTGCCAGCTCTGACAGGAGCTCCTATAATTCACCCCTCCACTTT. Residues: CASSDRSSYNSPLHF.

This chain uses TRBV5-1 with TRBJ2-7; 8 bases are a match to TRBD2. V was clipped by 0 bases and J by 3 bases; unmatched bases: 8. The CDR3 covers 16 residues. Germline CDR1 is SGHRS and CDR2 is YFSETQ. The CDR3 DNA reads as TGCGCCAGCAGCTTGGGTCCCAGCGGGAGTAGCTACGAGCAGTACTTC. Its protein product is CASSLGPSGSSYEQYF. The whole variable domain, filled in from reference TRBV5-1 and TRBJ2-7, reads KAGVTQTPRYLIKTRGQQVTLSCSPISGHRSVSWYQQTPGQGLQFLFEYFSETQRNKGNFPGRFSGRQFSNSRSEMNVSTLELGDSALYLCASSLGPSGSSYEQYFGPGTRLTVT.

The rearrangement links TRBV19 to TRBJ1-4, with D possibly being TRBD1 (6 bases). V lost 4 bases and J 6 bases, leaving 15 bases between the germline ends. This CDR3 region has 15 residues. Germline CDR1 reads LNHDA; CDR2 reads SQIVND (reference sequence). The CDR3 bases are TGTGCCAGTAGTACCGCCAGGGGTAGGGATGAAAAACTGTTTTTT. Its protein product is CASSTARGRDEKLFF.

This chain joins TRBV19 and TRBJ1-5; unclear D gene. Between the trimmed V and J ends, which lost 5 bases and 9 bases, there was a span of 17 bases. Germline CDR1 reads LNHDA; CDR2 reads SQIVND (reference sequence). This CDR3 is built from 14 residues. This CDR3 reads CASSELTKNGPQHF. The CDR3 region has the DNA TGTGCCAGTAGTGAACTGACAAAAAACGGGCCCCAGCATTTT.

This rearrangement joins TRBV3-1 (or the pseudogene TRBV3-2) to TRBJ1-4, with TRBD1 as a possible D gene (5 bases). V lost 4 bases and J lost 5, with 11 bases in between. CDR1 is LGHDT, CDR2 YNNKEL, per germline (reference sequence). The CDR3 spans 14 residues. This chain's CDR3 is CASSRQGSNEKLFF. CDR3 nucleotides: TGTGCCAGCAGCCGCCAGGGCAGCAATGAAAAACTGTTTTTT.

The rearrangement joins TRBV29-1 to TRBJ2-7; maybe TRBD2 (5 bases). In germline, CDR1 is SQVTM, CDR2 ANQGSEA. Between the trimmed V and J ends, which lost 6 bases and 7 bases, there was a span of 19 bases. The CDR3 has 13 residues. The CDR3 DNA sequence: TGCAGCGTAGTCGCGGGCACCGGGTTTGAGCAGTACTTC. This gives the protein CSVVAGTGFEQYF.

The DNA for the CDR3 is TGTGCCATCACTGCTCTAGGGGGAGAGGGTGGCTACACCTTC. It translates to CAITALGGEGGYTF. The chain links TRBV10-3 to TRBJ1-2; tentatively, D is TRBD1 (6 bases). The length of the CDR3 is 14 residues. The V and J ends lost 7 bases and 7 bases respectively, with 19 bases between them. Germline CDR1 ENHRY, CDR2 SYGVKD.

This chain links TRBV28 with TRBJ2-5; TRBD1 might be the D (8 bases). From germline, CDR1 is MDHEN and CDR2 SYDVKM. CDR3 length: 14 residues. V shed 6 bases and J shed 7 bases, with 18 bases lying between them. For the CDR3, the DNA is TGTGCCAGCAGGGTACAGGGGGGGTTCGTGACCCAGTACTTC. Protein sequence: CASRVQGGFVTQYF.

V and J are TRBV12-3 or TRBV12-4 and TRBJ1-5, with D hard to call. The CDR3 loop spans 13 amino acids. The germline V and J ends were trimmed by 3 bases and 5 bases, with 8 bases remaining between them. CDR3 sequence (DNA): TGTGCCAGCAGTTTCGGGGATGATCAGCCCCAGCATTTT. Amino acid sequence: CASSFGDDQPQHF.

The chain combines TRBV19 with TRBJ2-1; a weak D match, TRBD1 (5 bases). There are 12 residues in the CDR3. CDR1 is LNHDA and CDR2 is SQIVND in the germline V gene (reference sequence). V lost 4 bases, J lost 8 bases, and 9 bases lay in between. CDR3 residues: CASSTRVYEQFF. The CDR3 region has the DNA TGTGCCAGTAGTACCAGGGTTTATGAGCAGTTCTTC.